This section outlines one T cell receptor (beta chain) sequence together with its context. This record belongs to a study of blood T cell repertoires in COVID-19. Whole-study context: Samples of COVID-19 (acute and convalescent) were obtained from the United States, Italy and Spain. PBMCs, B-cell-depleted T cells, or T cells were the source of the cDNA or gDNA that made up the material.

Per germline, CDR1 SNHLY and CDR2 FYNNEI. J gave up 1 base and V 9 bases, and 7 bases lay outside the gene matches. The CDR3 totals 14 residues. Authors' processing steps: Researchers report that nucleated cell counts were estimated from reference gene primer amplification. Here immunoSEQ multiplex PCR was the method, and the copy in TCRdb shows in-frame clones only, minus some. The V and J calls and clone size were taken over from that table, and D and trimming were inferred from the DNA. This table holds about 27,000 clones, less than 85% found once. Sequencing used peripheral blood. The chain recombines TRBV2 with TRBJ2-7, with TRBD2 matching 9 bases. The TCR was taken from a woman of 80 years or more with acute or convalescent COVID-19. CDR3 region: CARSQREASYEQYF. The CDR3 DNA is TGTGCCAGGTCCCAGCGGGAGGCTTCCTACGAGCAGTACTTC.